Listed here is a single T cell receptor beta chain. Its antigen remains unknown. In germline, CDR1 is SGHTA, CDR2 FQGNSA. V was trimmed by 5 bases and J by 10 bases, leaving 24 bases between them. The CDR3 runs 16 residues. Profiling relied on immunoSEQ multiplex PCR, and the TCRdb table lists in-frame clones only, not all of them. This sample has approximately 160,000 clones, with roughly 93% found just once. The source of the sample is a study of T cell responses to AZD1222 COVID-19 vaccine. General observations from the study: Repertoire sampling happened only post peak T cell response. Only 5 or 6 people who got AZD1222 tested seropositive at baseline.

Sequencing used peripheral blood, obtained on day 0 of AZD1222 vaccination. V and J are TRBV7-2 and TRBJ1-5; unclear D gene. This clonotype was obtained from an adult in good health. Written as DNA, the CDR3 is TGTGCCAGCAGCCTGTTGTCGGCTCCCCCATTAGGCCCCCAGCATTTT. This codes for CASSLLSAPPLGPQHF. The entire variable domain, with the rest obtained from reference TRBV7-2 and TRBJ1-5, is as follows: GAGVSQSPSNKVTEKGKDVELRCDPISGHTALYWYRQSLGQGLEFLIYFQGNSAPDKSGLPSDRFSAERTGGSVSTLTIQRTQQEDSAVYLCASSLLSAPPLGPQHFGDGTRLSIL.